What follows are 30 T cell receptor beta chains derived from one specimen sequenced in a study of shared clonotypes between healthy human individuals. TCRdb's table, derived via immunoSEQ multiplex PCR, lists solely in-frame clones and lacks some. This table holds 2 million to 2.5 million clones, approximately 96% found once. Material: naive CD4+ T cells sorted from blood. Regarding subset: CD45RA+ positively selected. These receptors were collected from a man younger than 35 in good health.

This clone was seen just once. The J gene is TRBJ1-3, the V gene TRBV5-1; D remains ambiguous. V was shortened by 1 base and J by 4 bases, with 6 bases between the two germline ends. The germline gives CDR1 SGHRS, CDR2 YFSETQ. This CDR3 comprises 13 residues. Written as DNA, the CDR3 is TGCGCCAGCAGCTTGTACATGGGAAACACCATATATTTT. Translation gives CASSLYMGNTIYF. Using reference TRBV5-1 and TRBJ1-3 for the parts outside the CDR3, the full variable domain is KAGVTQTPRYLIKTRGQQVTLSCSPISGHRSVSWYQQTPGQGLQFLFEYFSETQRNKGNFPGRFSGRQFSNSRSEMNVSTLELGDSALYLCASSLYMGNTIYFGEGSWLTVV.

This clone showed up just a few times. The chain uses TRBV2 and TRBJ1-1, with D possibly TRBD1 on 5 matching bases. The CDR3 consists of 14 residues. With 3 bases removed from V and 0 bases from J, the gap between germline ends came to 8 bases. CDR1 and CDR2 from the germline V gene are SNHLY and FYNNEI. This chain's CDR3 is CASSDRAMNTEAFF. CDR3 bases: TGTGCCAGCAGTGACAGGGCCATGAACACTGAAGCTTTCTTT.

In this sample, this clone turned up a few times. The rearrangement uses TRBV10-3 and TRBJ1-1; D might be TRBD1 (6 bases). V was trimmed by 4 bases and J by 8 bases, leaving 11 bases between them. Germline lookup yields CDR1 ENHRY and CDR2 SYGVKD. The CDR3 spans 12 residues. The chain's CDR3 is CAISVNRVEAFF. The CDR3 DNA is TGTGCCATCAGTGTTAACAGGGTAGAAGCTTTCTTT.

The chain is built from TRBV4-3 and TRBJ1-1; 9 bases line up with TRBD1. Unmatched junction bases numbered 10, after V lost 0 bases and J lost 11 bases. Per the germline V gene, CDR1 is LGHNA and CDR2 is YSLEER. The CDR3 runs to 15 residues. CDR3 bases: TGCGCCAGCAGCCAAGAATCCACCACAGGGGGCAGGGCTTTCTTT. Amino acid sequence: CASSQESTTGGRAFF.

This chain links TRBV4-1 with TRBJ2-2, with D hard to call. Trimming removed 2 bases at V and 2 bases at J, with 6 bases between. There are 14 residues in the CDR3. Germline CDR1 reads MGHRA; CDR2 reads YSYEKL. For the CDR3, the DNA is TGCGCCAGCAGCCAAAACAGCAACACCGGGGAGCTGTTTTTT. It is translated as CASSQNSNTGELFF.

The rearrangement uses TRBV11-2 and TRBJ1-1; TRBD1 matches 7 bases. From germline, CDR1 is SGHAT and CDR2 FQNNGV. Germline trimming cut 2 bases from V and 6 bases from J; bases unmatched to any gene: 9. The length of the CDR3 is 15 residues. DNA of the CDR3: TGTGCCAGCAGCTTAATAGAGGGGGCGGAGGCTGAAGCTTTCTTT. This sequence encodes CASSLIEGAEAEAFF.

The chain links TRBV2 to TRBJ2-2; 7 bases match TRBD1. There are 14 residues in the CDR3. The trim removed 6 bases at V and 1 base at J, leaving 2 bases unmatched. From germline, CDR1 is SNHLY and CDR2 FYNNEI. The CDR3 spells CASRGDRNTGELFF. The CDR3 DNA sequence: TGTGCCAGCAGGGGGGACAGGAACACCGGGGAGCTGTTTTTT. Filled out from reference TRBV2 and TRBJ2-2, the complete variable domain reads EPEVTQTPSHQVTQMGQEVILRCVPISNHLYFYWYRQILGQKVEFLVSFYNNEISEKSEIFDDQFSVERPDGSNFTLKIRSTKLEDSAMYFCASRGDRNTGELFFGEGSRLTVL.

The chain uses TRBV7-2 and TRBJ2-2; the D gene could be TRBD1 or TRBD2 (5 bases each). CDR1 and CDR2 (germline): SGHTA, FQGNSA. The germline V and J ends were trimmed by 6 bases and 4 bases, with 12 bases remaining between them. CDR3 length equals 14 residues. CDR3 nucleotides: TGTGCCAGCAGGCCGGTAGGGACCACCGGGGAGCTGTTTTTT. Protein product: CASRPVGTTGELFF. The entire variable domain, with the rest obtained from reference TRBV7-2 and TRBJ2-2, is as follows: GAGVSQSPSNKVTEKGKDVELRCDPISGHTALYWYRQSLGQGLEFLIYFQGNSAPDKSGLPSDRFSAERTGGSVSTLTIQRTQQEDSAVYLCASRPVGTTGELFFGEGSRLTVL.

V is TRBV5-6 and J is TRBJ1-5; perhaps TRBD1 as D (6 bases). CDR3 length equals 16 residues. V lost 2 bases to trimming and J lost 4 bases, with 16 bases between them. Germline CDR1 and CDR2: SGHDT and YYEEEE. CDR3 in amino acids: CASSLGQTIINQPQHF. CDR3 DNA sequence: TGTGCCAGCAGCTTAGGACAGACGATAATAAATCAGCCCCAGCATTTT. The full variable domain, in which reference TRBV5-6 and TRBJ1-5 provide the parts outside the CDR3, is DAGVTQSPTHLIKTRGQQVTLRCSPKSGHDTVSWYQQALGQGPQFIFQYYEEEERQRGNFPDRFSGHQFPNYSSELNVNALLLGDSALYLCASSLGQTIINQPQHFGDGTRLSIL.

This sequence joins TRBV10-1 and TRBJ2-3; 12 bases fit TRBD2. Per germline, CDR1 WNHNN and CDR2 SYGVQD (reference sequence). V shed 4 bases, J shed 0 bases, and the junction held 2 bases outside the gene matches. The CDR3 runs 16 residues. The CDR3 is CASSVGTSGSTDTQYF. CDR3 coding DNA: TGCGCCAGCAGTGTTGGGACTAGCGGGAGCACAGATACGCAGTATTTT.

The chain joins TRBV6-1 to TRBJ1-5; D is unresolved. V lost 6 bases and J lost 6, with 18 bases in between. This CDR3 comprises 15 residues. Germline V gene sequence: CDR1 MNHNS, CDR2 SASEGT. The CDR3 protein is CASRGDISAVQPQHF. The CDR3 coding sequence is TGTGCCAGCAGGGGCGACATTTCCGCGGTTCAGCCCCAGCATTTT.

This rearrangement joins TRBV6-5 to TRBJ1-1; D gene unclear. Germline CDR1 and CDR2: MNHEY and SVGAGI. CDR3 length: 14 residues. Trimming took off 6 bases at V and 0 bases at J, with 11 bases between the two ends. The CDR3 nucleotides read TGTGCCAGCAGGCTCGGACGGATGAACACTGAAGCTTTCTTT. Translation gives CASRLGRMNTEAFF.

The sample holds one count of this clone. The rearrangement links TRBV7-9 to TRBJ1-4, with 9 bases fitting TRBD1. This CDR3 is built from 16 residues. Trimming removed 6 bases from V and 8 bases from J; junction bases left unmatched: 13. Germline CDR1 is SEHNR and CDR2 is FQNEAQ (reference sequence). Here the CDR3 reads CASSATGQGSGEKLFF. The DNA for the CDR3 is TGTGCCAGCAGTGCAACAGGACAGGGGTCGGGAGAAAAACTGTTTTTT.

This chain links TRBV4-2 with TRBJ2-5; maybe TRBD1 (6 bases). Trimming stripped 6 bases from V and 5 bases from J, with 13 bases between. Germline V lookup: CDR1 LGHNA, CDR2 YNFKEQ. This CDR3 has 13 residues. In DNA, the CDR3 is TGTGCCAGCAGTGGGGGCCCCGGGGAGACCCAGTACTTC. This encodes CASSGGPGETQYF.

The J gene is TRBJ2-2, the V gene TRBV4-1; the D is unclear. The germline CDR1 and CDR2 sequences are MGHRA and YSYEKL. This CDR3 is 12 amino acids long. Between the trimmed V and J ends, which lost 4 bases and 4 bases, there was a span of 4 bases. This CDR3 reads CASSPITGELFF. CDR3 in DNA: TGCGCCAGCAGCCCCATCACCGGGGAGCTGTTTTTT.

The chain employs TRBV4-3 and TRBJ2-3, with TRBD2 matching over 8 bases. The V gene's germline CDR1 is LGHNA and CDR2 YSLEER. The CDR3 is 17 residues long. V trimming: 1 base; J trimming: 4 bases; junction bases outside the gene matches: 10. This CDR3 reads CASSQGSGRSVPDTQYF. The CDR3 DNA reads as TGCGCCAGCAGCCAAGGGAGCGGGAGAAGCGTGCCAGATACGCAGTATTTT.

The J gene is TRBJ1-3, the V gene TRBV9, with D unclear. Trimming cost V 5 bases and J 4 bases, with 16 bases left between them. The V gene's germline CDR1 is SGDLS and CDR2 YYNGEE. The CDR3 sequence is 15 residues long. For the CDR3, the DNA is TGTGCCAGCAGTCCCGCGAGGAATCTAGGAAACACCATATATTTT. Protein sequence: CASSPARNLGNTIYF.

The chain recombines TRBV7-9 with TRBJ2-5, with D possibly being TRBD1 (5 bases). The germline V gene has CDR1 SEHNR and CDR2 FQNEAQ (reference sequence). CDR3 length: 18 residues. The germline V and J ends were trimmed by 4 bases and 2 bases, with 23 bases remaining between them. The CDR3 loop reads CASSSKAGSSLGQETQYF. The CDR3 DNA sequence: TGTGCCAGCAGCTCTAAGGCAGGGTCCTCCCTGGGGCAAGAGACCCAGTACTTC.

The chain carries TRBV2 and TRBJ2-3; D remains unclear. CDR1 SNHLY and CDR2 FYNNEI come from the germline V gene. V lost 1 base to trimming and J lost 9 bases, with 8 bases between them. The CDR3 totals 12 residues. The CDR3 protein is CASSEDYGTQYF. In DNA form, the CDR3 reads TGTGCCAGCAGTGAAGACTACGGGACGCAGTATTTT.

V and J are TRBV5-4 and TRBJ2-1, with D perhaps TRBD1 (6 bases). With 0 bases removed from V and 6 bases from J, the gap between germline ends came to 16 bases. CDR3 length equals 16 residues. Germline loops: CDR1 SGHNT, CDR2 YYREEE (reference sequence). CDR3 sequence: CASSLGGTGSGNEQFF. In nucleotides, the CDR3 is TGTGCCAGCAGCTTGGGGGGCACAGGGTCCGGCAATGAGCAGTTCTTC.

The chain recombines TRBV7-9 with TRBJ2-7; D ambiguous. This CDR3 is 12 amino acids long. Trimming pared 1 base from V and 4 bases from J, leaving 5 bases between. Germline V CDR1 and CDR2: SEHNR, FQNEAQ (reference sequence). CDR3 coding DNA: TGTGCCAGCAGCTTAGAAGCATACGAGCAGTACTTC. Translation: CASSLEAYEQYF.

This chain joins TRBV6-1 and TRBJ2-3, with TRBD2 identical over 9 bases. V gave up 6 bases and J gave up 0 bases; unmatched junction bases: 1. Per germline, CDR1 MNHNS and CDR2 SASEGT. CDR3 length: 14 amino acids. This chain's CDR3 is CASRTSGSTDTQYF. The CDR3 nucleotides are TGTGCCAGCAGGACTAGCGGAAGCACAGATACGCAGTATTTT.

Regarding this clone: The sample carries other DNA sequences with the same CDR3. The genes are TRBV30 and TRBJ2-2, with D unresolved. V shed 1 base and J shed 4 bases, with 4 bases lying between them. The CDR3 covers 12 residues. Looked up from germline, CDR1 is GTSNPN and CDR2 is SVGIG (reference sequence). CDR3 amino acids: CAWSASTGELFF. CDR3 DNA: TGTGCCTGGAGTGCCAGCACCGGGGAGCTGTTTTTT.

Only one count was recorded for this clone. This chain joins TRBV7-2 and TRBJ1-2; D is ambiguous. Trimming shortened V by 1 base and J by 7 bases, and 10 bases separated the two germline ends. The CDR3 length is 13 residues. The germline CDR1 and CDR2 sequences are SGHTA and FQGNSA. The CDR3 reads CASSLEGLFGYTF. In DNA, the CDR3 is TGTGCCAGCAGCTTAGAAGGGTTATTTGGCTACACCTTC.

This rearrangement joins TRBV5-1 to TRBJ2-3; possibly TRBD1 or TRBD2 for D (5 bases each). CDR1 SGHRS and CDR2 YFSETQ come from the germline V gene. V was clipped by 4 bases and J by 3 bases, with 15 bases between them. This CDR3 is 15 amino acids long. CDR3 sequence (DNA): TGCGCCAGCAGCGTAGAGGGGCGCGCTACAGATACGCAGTATTTT. The encoded protein is CASSVEGRATDTQYF.

The chain recombines TRBV6-1 with TRBJ1-5; D gene uncertain. Germline V gene lookup returns CDR1 MNHNS and CDR2 SASEGT. Trimming left V 0 bases short and J 6 bases short, with 6 bases between. The length of the CDR3 is 13 residues. The CDR3 spells CASSEASFQPQHF. The CDR3 DNA is TGTGCCAGCAGTGAAGCGAGTTTTCAGCCCCAGCATTTT.

The chain employs TRBV5-1 and TRBJ2-5; D may be TRBD2 (5 bases). The CDR3 has 15 residues. From germline, CDR1 is SGHRS and CDR2 YFSETQ. V was pared by 0 bases and J by 4 bases, with 13 bases between. The CDR3 DNA reads TGCGCCAGCAGCTTGGCCCCAGCCGGAGGAGAGACCCAGTACTTC. The encoded protein is CASSLAPAGGETQYF. Supplemented by reference TRBV5-1 and TRBJ2-5, the full variable domain reads KAGVTQTPRYLIKTRGQQVTLSCSPISGHRSVSWYQQTPGQGLQFLFEYFSETQRNKGNFPGRFSGRQFSNSRSEMNVSTLELGDSALYLCASSLAPAGGETQYFGPGTRLLVL.

This chain connects TRBV10-1 to TRBJ2-1, with 7 bases identical to TRBD2. Germline V CDR1 and CDR2: WNHNN, SYGVQD (reference sequence). The trim removed 0 bases at V and 0 bases at J, leaving 2 bases unmatched. CDR3 size: 16 residues. CDR3: CASSESGGSSYNEQFF. CDR3 nucleotide sequence: TGCGCCAGCAGTGAGTCCGGGGGGAGCTCCTACAATGAGCAGTTCTTC.

V gene TRBV2 combines with J gene TRBJ2-2; 11 nucleotides line up with TRBD2. V lost 6 bases to trimming and J lost 6 bases; unmatched junction nucleotides: 6. Germline CDR1 SNHLY, CDR2 FYNNEI. The CDR3 length is 15 residues. This CDR3 reads CASRLTSGASGELFF. As DNA, the CDR3 is TGTGCCAGCAGGCTGACTAGCGGGGCGTCCGGGGAGCTGTTTTTT.

The chain joins TRBV4-1 to TRBJ2-1; tentative D call: TRBD1 (6 bases). V was cut by 0 bases and J by 6 bases, with 15 bases left in between. Germline loops: CDR1 MGHRA, CDR2 YSYEKL. This CDR3 is 16 amino acids long. CDR3 DNA: TGCGCCAGCAGCCAAGAACGGACAGCTTCGTCCAATGAGCAGTTCTTC. This gives the protein CASSQERTASSNEQFF.